This TCR beta chain stems from a study of blood T cells in healthy people across ages (dated by TCRdb to about 2015). About the investigation overall: Template switching captured roughly one uniquely barcoded TCR beta cDNA molecule per two T cells in model experiments. To track age-related changes in TCR beta repertoire diversity, the study relied on deep sequencing normalized with unique cDNA molecular identifiers. The donors were split into four age groups: young (average 16 years), middle-aged (39), aged (more than 55) and long-lived (roughly 80). To avoid experimental bias, donors of different ages were distributed randomly across sequencing lanes. The study analyzed two additional independent replicas of 1 million unique cDNA reads from the same blood draw for two donors, one aged 18 to 30 and one aged 80 or older.

The paper as a whole reports these results and caveats: Observed TCR beta diversity per million T cells fell roughly linearly with age, and a significant reduction was already apparent by age about 38. Because profiling used bulk unsorted PBMCs, naive and antigen-experienced compartments could not be compared conclusively. Donor CMV infection status was unknown, potentially confounding age-related changes in expanded clonotypes. Estimates of total diversity from one million sequenced T cells were regarded as lower bounds and underestimates. Observed TCR beta diversity correlated strongly with the percentage of naive T cells measured by flow cytometry. Compared with the aged group, the long-lived group had more naive CD4+ T cells, fewer expanded clones and increased TCR diversity, a pattern suggesting age selection.

Libraries were made using 5' RACE. Sequencing took place on an Illumina HiSeq 2500. The second PCR ran for roughly 7 to 11 cycles and used a J-beta primer mix along with a sample-barcoded 5' primer. Each TCR beta cDNA molecule received a unique molecular identifier from a template-switch 5' adaptor carrying 12 random nucleotides. Each sample yielded at least 2.5 million CDR3-containing paired-end reads. First-strand cDNA synthesis was performed from all RNA using the Mint cDNA synthesis kit, with priming by a TRBC-specific oligonucleotide. All cDNA was treated with uracil-DNA glycosylase and then went through a first 18-cycle PCR with the universal primers M1SS and BC2_uni_R. Processing in the source paper ran as follows. Each sample was normalized by randomly selecting 1 million high-quality reads, each carrying a distinct molecular identifier. Reads with shared molecular identifiers were discarded instead of being binned into consensus sequences. CDR3 identification, clonotype clustering and error correction used MiTCR with a Q25 quality threshold and the strictest error-elimination algorithm. Lower-bound total TCR beta diversity was estimated with a nonparametric unseen species model using Euler transformation. TCRdb reprocessed the public reads (quality trimming at Q25 with fastp, clone calling with MiXCR) and kept in-frame beta chains. Each CDR3 protein gets just one entry, which takes the most common genes and DNA from the rows behind it. In this record, the V and J calls reflect TCRdb's handling and not the investigators' own analysis. The sample data list about 1,400,000 distinct CDR3 sequences, and 42% of these were observed just once. The biggest ten clones account for 7.9% of the sample.

Concerning this clonotype itself: What this receptor recognizes is not known. The input lacks base qualities; no much larger clone sits a single base away.

The donors were about 40 Caucasian individuals from Russia, aged roughly 6 to 90 years, who were systemically healthy. Each donor gave around 9.5 milliliters of peripheral blood, collected into EDTA-treated Vacutainer tubes. Ficoll-Paque density-gradient centrifugation was used to isolate PBMCs, with at least 6 million per sample. Trizol reagent was used to extract total RNA from PBMCs, with at least 6 micrograms per sample. The percentages of naive CD45RAhigh/CD27high T cells were determined by flow cytometry on a PBMC aliquot from every donor. Sequenced sample: blood. The TCR was taken from a woman younger than 35 in good health.

The CDR3 region reads CASLPGSAGTYTEAFF. The bases are TGTGCCAGTCTTCCGGGGTCAGCGGGGACTTACACTGAAGCTTTCTTT. The chain couples TRBV6-6 to TRBJ1-1; perhaps TRBD1 is the D gene, with 5 bases matching. The junction shows trimming of 9 bases on V and 3 bases on J, plus 23 bases between the germline ends. Based on the germline V gene (reference sequence), the CDR1 and CDR2 sequences are MNHNY and SVGAGI. Taken from cysteine to phenylalanine, the CDR3 has 16 residues. The read is trimmed to its CDR3 DNA, 48 bases read in frame from base 1.